A single sample is the source of the 27 T cell receptor beta chains below, sequenced in a study of T cell responses to AZD1222 COVID-19 vaccine. Here immunoSEQ multiplex PCR was the method, and the copy in TCRdb shows in-frame clones only, minus some. The profile shows roughly 200,000 clones, 90% to 95% of them singletons. Here the sequenced sample was peripheral blood, taken 28 days after the second dose of the MenACWY control vaccine. All receptors come from an adult who received the MenACWY meningococcal vaccine as a control.

V and J are TRBV12-3 or TRBV12-4 and TRBJ2-7, with no clear D. The ends were cut back, 7 bases at V and 6 bases at J, with 13 bases in the middle. The CDR3 loop spans 12 amino acids. The CDR3 DNA reads as TGTGCCAGCACCCACCGAAAGGGCGAGCAGTACTTC. This sequence encodes CASTHRKGEQYF.

The rearrangement links TRBV5-5 to TRBJ1-2, with TRBD1 matching over 9 bases. The CDR3 contains 14 residues. Germline assignment: CDR1 SGHKS and CDR2 YYEKEE (reference sequence). The ends lost 0 bases at V and 6 bases at J; junction bases unmatched: 3. CDR3 residues: CASSLDRGLDGYTF. The CDR3 bases are TGTGCCAGCAGCTTGGACAGGGGGCTGGATGGCTACACCTTC.

V is TRBV5-6 and J is TRBJ1-2; 8 nucleotides agree with TRBD1. The junction had 7 bases not matched to a gene; V was cut back by 0 bases and J by 12 bases. This CDR3 contains 13 residues. Germline CDR1 and CDR2: SGHDT and YYEEEE. Written as DNA, the CDR3 is TGTGCCAGCAGCTTGGGACAGGGGAGCGTCGACACCTTC. Residues: CASSLGQGSVDTF.

This chain joins TRBV10-2 and TRBJ1-2, with D possibly TRBD1 on 5 matching bases. V shed 3 bases and J shed 3 bases, with 17 bases lying between them. CDR1 is WSHSY and CDR2 is SAAADI in the germline V gene. The CDR3 is 16 amino acids. The CDR3 spells CASSEEGRGVDYGYTF. The CDR3 bases are TGCGCCAGCAGTGAAGAAGGCCGGGGGGTGGACTATGGCTACACCTTC.

The chain uses TRBV15 and TRBJ1-6; tentative D call: TRBD1 (5 bases). This CDR3 has 15 amino acids. The V and J ends lost 6 bases and 10 bases respectively, with 19 bases between them. CDR1 is LNHNV and CDR2 is YYDKDF in the germline V gene (reference sequence). The CDR3, as DNA: TGTGCCACCAGGATAAACAGGCCCGGGGGATCACCCCTCCACTTT. It codes for CATRINRPGGSPLHF.

The rearrangement links TRBV18 to TRBJ2-2; TRBD1 matches 8 bases. The V and J ends lost 5 bases and 1 base, in that order; junction bases with no gene match: 3. CDR3 size: 15 residues. Germline V gene lookup returns CDR1 KGHSH and CDR2 LQKENI. In nucleotides, the CDR3 is TGTGCCAGCTCAACCGGGACAGGGAACACCGGGGAGCTGTTTTTT. It specifies CASSTGTGNTGELFF.

The chain is built from TRBV6-2 or TRBV6-3 and TRBJ1-5; D gene ambiguous. The CDR3 is 14 amino acids. Trimming pared 5 bases from V and 2 bases from J, leaving 10 bases between. The germline V gene encodes CDR1 MNHEY and CDR2 SVGEGT. The chain's CDR3 is CASSPAGGNQPQHF. CDR3 sequence (DNA): TGTGCCAGCAGTCCGGCTGGTGGCAATCAGCCCCAGCATTTT.

The chain couples TRBV28 to TRBJ1-2, with TRBD1 matching over 11 bases. Germline V CDR1 and CDR2: MDHEN, SYDVKM. This CDR3 contains 15 residues. The V gene end was trimmed by 5 bases and the J gene end by 5 bases; junction bases not matched to a gene: 7. CDR3 residues: CASSPGQGVRYGYTF. In DNA, the CDR3 is TGTGCCAGCAGTCCGGGACAGGGGGTAAGGTATGGCTACACCTTC.

The chain recombines TRBV18 with TRBJ1-2; TRBD1 matches at 10 bases. This CDR3 region has 14 residues. The V gene's germline CDR1 is KGHSH and CDR2 LQKENI. With V trimmed by 3 bases and J by 8 bases, 6 bases remained unmatched. The CDR3 nucleotides are TGTGCCAGCTCACCCTTGGACAGGGGGGGCGGCTACACCTTC. Translated: CASSPLDRGGGYTF. Full variable domain (outside the CDR3, taken from reference TRBV18 and TRBJ1-2): NAGVMQNPRHLVRRRGQEARLRCSPMKGHSHVYWYRQLPEEGLKFMVYLQKENIIDESGMPKERFSAEFPKEGPSILRIQQVVRGDSAAYFCASSPLDRGGGYTFGSGTRLTVV.

The V gene is TRBV29-1, the J gene TRBJ1-5; a weak D match, TRBD1 (6 bases). Germline V lookup: CDR1 SQVTM, CDR2 ANQGSEA. Deletions cut 6 bases from V and 5 bases from J, with 11 bases between. The CDR3 has 12 residues. CDR3 protein: CSVRDTDQPQHF. DNA of the CDR3: TGCAGCGTCCGGGACACGGATCAGCCCCAGCATTTT.

The rearrangement joins TRBV7-9 to TRBJ1-1; 7 bases align to TRBD1. Germline V gene data show CDR1 as SEHNR and CDR2 as FQNEAQ (reference sequence). This CDR3 has 15 residues. The V and J ends lost 5 bases and 5 bases, in that order; junction bases with no gene match: 11. For the CDR3, the DNA is TGTGCCAGCAGCCGTACAGGGGCCCGGCAGACTGAAGCTTTCTTT. The encoded protein is CASSRTGARQTEAFF.

This sequence joins TRBV18 and TRBJ2-5, with unresolved D. Trimming cost V 3 bases and J 4 bases, with 12 bases left between them. The CDR3 length is 14 residues. CDR1 and CDR2 (germline): KGHSH, LQKENI. CDR3 residues: CASSPASHLETQYF. In DNA form, the CDR3 reads TGTGCCAGCTCACCGGCCAGCCACTTAGAGACCCAGTACTTC.

The gene calls are TRBV7-9 and TRBJ2-7; weak D call: TRBD1 (6 bases). CDR3 length: 14 amino acids. Germline lookup yields CDR1 SEHNR and CDR2 FQNEAQ (reference sequence). V gave up 5 bases and J gave up 2 bases, with 13 bases separating them. CDR3 sequence: CASSPRQDAYEQYF. The CDR3 DNA follows: TGTGCCAGCAGCCCACGACAGGATGCCTACGAGCAGTACTTC.

This clone is a singleton in its sample. The conserved final phenylalanine or tryptophan is absent from the CDR3, which likely points to a read error. The chain couples TRBV10-3 to TRBJ2-7, with D tentatively TRBD2 (5 bases). Trimming took 6 bases from V and 0 from J, leaving 9 bases between them. The CDR3 is made up of 13 amino acids. Germline V gene data show CDR1 as ENHRY and CDR2 as SYGVKD. The CDR3 here is CAIREASSYEQYL. The CDR3 DNA reads as TGTGCCATCAGGGAGGCTAGCTCCTACGAGCAGTACCTC.

The chain combines TRBV19 with TRBJ2-5; no clear D gene. V was cut by 5 bases and J by 1 base, with 11 bases left in between. The CDR3 contains 14 residues. Germline values: CDR1 LNHDA, CDR2 SQIVND (reference sequence). The CDR3 DNA follows: TGTGCCAGTAGTGCTCGCCAGCTCCAAGAGACCCAGTACTTC. This codes for CASSARQLQETQYF.

This clone has more than one count but fewer than ten. Here the CDR3 reads CASSLDQALMNTEAFF. DNA for the CDR3: TGTGCCAGCAGCTTAGATCAGGCCCTCATGAACACTGAAGCTTTCTTT. The chain links TRBV7-2 to TRBJ1-1; D not certain. The CDR3 covers 16 residues. The germline V gene has CDR1 SGHTA and CDR2 FQGNSA. V was trimmed by 1 base and J by 0 bases, leaving 12 bases between them.

As DNA, the CDR3 is TGCAGCGTCCCCGGGACAGGGGAATACTATGGCTACACCTTC. Residues: CSVPGTGEYYGYTF. The V call is TRBV29-1, the J call TRBJ1-2, with 10 bases aligning to TRBD1. The CDR3 consists of 14 residues. CDR1 and CDR2 from the germline V gene are SQVTM and ANQGSEA. Trimming took 6 bases from V and 3 from J; bases not matched to a gene: 7.

The chain is built from TRBV7-9 and TRBJ2-1, with 8 bases aligning to TRBD2. After removal of 3 bases from V and 7 bases from J, the junction contained 11 bases not matched to a gene. The length of the CDR3 is 16 residues. Germline assignment: CDR1 SEHNR and CDR2 FQNEAQ (reference sequence). The CDR3: CASSFYGGAAGNEQFF. CDR3 DNA sequence: TGTGCCAGCAGCTTTTACGGGGGGGCCGCAGGAAATGAGCAGTTCTTC.

This chain uses TRBV2 with TRBJ2-1; TRBD1 might be the D (6 bases). CDR1 is SNHLY and CDR2 is FYNNEI in the germline V gene. CDR3 length: 18 amino acids. With 6 bases removed from V and 2 bases from J, the gap between germline ends came to 23 bases. This chain's CDR3 is CASSVRPPGQIAYNEQFF. The CDR3, as DNA: TGTGCCAGCAGCGTACGGCCTCCGGGACAAATAGCCTACAATGAGCAGTTCTTC.

The chain combines TRBV11-1 with TRBJ1-2; the match to TRBD1 covers 8 bases. V dropped 5 bases and J dropped 4; count of bases not matched to a gene: 3. Per germline, CDR1 SGHAT and CDR2 FQDESV (reference sequence). This CDR3 is 13 amino acids long. CDR3 sequence: CASSLGQGYGYTF. In DNA, the CDR3 is TGTGCCAGCAGCCTAGGACAGGGCTATGGCTACACCTTC.

The chain couples TRBV28 to TRBJ2-3; the D gene is possibly TRBD2 (6 bases). Between the trimmed V and J ends, which lost 7 bases and 2 bases, there was a span of 10 bases. The CDR3 spans 13 residues. Germline V lookup: CDR1 MDHEN, CDR2 SYDVKM. In DNA form, the CDR3 reads TGTGCCAGCACGGCGGGGAACACAGATACGCAGTATTTT. It encodes CASTAGNTDTQYF.

This clone has just one count. J is TRBJ2-1 and V is TRBV24-1, with 7 bases lining up with TRBD1. This CDR3 spans 15 amino acids. The V and J ends lost 2 bases and 7 bases, in that order; junction bases with no gene match: 7. Per the germline V gene, CDR1 is KGHDR and CDR2 is SFDVKD. Here the CDR3 DNA reads TGTGCCACCAGTGATTCTGCCGGGACAGCAAATGAGCAGTTCTTC. This sequence encodes CATSDSAGTANEQFF.

CDR3 protein: CASSSRDSQRYTF. The CDR3 nucleotides read TGTGCCAGCAGCTCCCGGGACTCACAACGCTACACCTTC. V is TRBV7-2 and J is TRBJ1-2, with D possibly matching TRBD1 (5 bases). CDR1 is SGHTA, CDR2 FQGNSA, per germline. Trimming removed 4 bases at V and 9 bases at J, with 15 bases between. CDR3 length: 13 residues.

This chain joins TRBV6-5 and TRBJ1-2, with no clear D. The germline gives CDR1 MNHEY, CDR2 SVGAGI. The V gene lost 0 bases and the J gene lost 8 bases, with 13 bases spanning the gap. This CDR3 region has 14 residues. The CDR3 is CASSYSNGMGGYTF. CDR3 DNA sequence: TGTGCCAGCAGTTACTCGAATGGGATGGGAGGCTACACCTTC.

J is TRBJ1-6 and V is TRBV3-1 (or the pseudogene TRBV3-2), with 7 bases identical to TRBD1. Trimming at V came to 3 bases and at J to 9 bases, leaving 8 bases not matched to a gene. Germline loops: CDR1 LGHDT, CDR2 YNNKEL (reference sequence). The CDR3 covers 15 residues. The CDR3 DNA is TGTGCCAGCAGCCAGTTTGGTCAGGGGGGTTCACCCCTCCACTTT. This sequence encodes CASSQFGQGGSPLHF.

This clone occurred once. The chain links TRBV5-4 to TRBJ1-1; 7 nucleotides line up with TRBD1. Looked up from germline, CDR1 is SGHNT and CDR2 is YYREEE (reference sequence). The CDR3 is 15 amino acids. V trimming: 5 bases; J trimming: 1 base; junction bases outside the gene matches: 8. CDR3 protein: CASSQGQLQNTEAFF. CDR3 DNA sequence: TGTGCCAGCAGTCAGGGACAGCTCCAGAACACTGAAGCTTTCTTT.

The genes are TRBV5-1 and TRBJ2-3; no clear D gene. The CDR3 spans 14 residues. Trimming took 1 base from V and 2 from J, leaving 8 bases between them. The germline V gene has CDR1 SGHRS and CDR2 YFSETQ. The CDR3 loop reads CASSLRTTTDTQYF. CDR3 nucleotides: TGCGCCAGCAGCTTGAGAACTACCACAGATACGCAGTATTTT.